The entry that follows covers one TCR beta chain sequence. Its antigen is not known. This sample is drawn from a study of blood T cells in healthy people across ages. Sample-barcoded 5' priming and a J-beta primer mix drove a second PCR of roughly 6 to 12 cycles. Each cDNA was tagged by a template-switch adaptor containing 12 random nucleotides. TCRdb recomputed calls from the 5' RACE reads with MiXCR, one row per CDR3 protein. The sample has some 1,800,000 distinct CDR3 sequences; around 42% are singletons. Overall study results and limits: Strongly correlated with naive T cell percentage was TCR beta diversity. Underestimates were what the diversity estimates from one million T cells were considered to be.

This CDR3 has 13 residues. The V gene end was trimmed by 5 bases and the J gene end by 4 bases; junction bases not matched to a gene: 6. Germline CDR1 and CDR2: SQVTM and ANQGSEA. Each sample yielded at least 5.5 micrograms of PBMC total RNA. The V call is TRBV29-1, the J call TRBJ1-2; 8 nucleotides match TRBD1. The receptor's source is a human donor in good health. Sequenced material: blood. CDR3 sequence (DNA): TGCAGCGTTATAGGACAGGGAAGCTATGGCTACACCTTC. Its protein is CSVIGQGSYGYTF.